Below, 25 T cell receptor beta chains from the same sample are listed, as sequenced in a study of CD8+ T cells in alopecia areata. The sample's treatment: oral pan-JAK inhibitor, 5-10 mg twice daily. RNA extraction was followed by reverse transcription into cDNA, which acted as the sequencing template. The data were produced by immunoSEQ multiplex PCR, yet TCRdb's version contains in-frame clones alone and is incomplete. This sample has under 200,000 clones, with about 60% found just once. The source was CD4+ T cells sorted from blood, collected at week 24, from a patient treated with tofacitinib. Source of these receptors: a human donor with alopecia areata.

This chain joins TRBV4-1 and TRBJ1-4; D ambiguous. The CDR3 covers 12 residues. Germline V gene lookup returns CDR1 MGHRA and CDR2 YSYEKL. The V end was cut by 1 base, the J end by 8 bases, with 5 bases between. This chain's CDR3 is CASSQGEEKLFF. Here the CDR3 DNA reads TGCGCCAGCAGCCAAGGGGAGGAAAAACTGTTTTTT.

The chain uses TRBV6-1 and TRBJ1-2; the match to TRBD1 covers 7 bases. This CDR3 comprises 17 residues. CDR1 is MNHNS and CDR2 is SASEGT in the germline V gene. The junction had 17 bases not matched to a gene; V was cut back by 4 bases and J by 6 bases. This chain's CDR3 is CASSVRPIPGQTDGYTF. As DNA, the CDR3 is TGTGCCAGCAGTGTCAGACCGATCCCGGGACAGACGGATGGCTACACCTTC.

The V gene is TRBV7-9, the J gene TRBJ1-6; tentatively, D is TRBD1 (5 bases). This CDR3 has 14 residues. The germline V gene has CDR1 SEHNR and CDR2 FQNEAQ (reference sequence). V was cut by 2 bases and J by 9 bases, with 11 bases left in between. CDR3 in DNA: TGTGCCAGCAGCTTAAGCAGGGTCTCTTCACCCCTCCACTTT. Its protein product is CASSLSRVSSPLHF.

The chain combines TRBV7-9 with TRBJ2-2; D may be TRBD1 (5 bases). CDR1 is SEHNR and CDR2 is FQNEAQ in the germline V gene (reference sequence). The CDR3 is made up of 17 amino acids. V lost 6 bases, J lost 4 bases, and 21 bases lay in between. Here the CDR3 reads CASRATGYQTSTGELFF. Here the CDR3 DNA reads TGTGCCAGCAGGGCTACAGGCTACCAAACCTCCACCGGGGAGCTGTTTTTT.

The table lists this clone with a few counts. The chain joins TRBV6-6 to TRBJ1-2; a possible D gene is TRBD1 (6 bases). CDR3 length: 13 amino acids. V shed 7 bases and J shed 8 bases, with 17 bases lying between them. Per germline, CDR1 MNHNY and CDR2 SVGAGI (reference sequence). CDR3 residues: CASIKAGGLGYTF. CDR3 nucleotides: TGTGCCAGCATCAAAGCCGGGGGGCTAGGCTACACCTTC.

The CDR3 DNA sequence: TGCAGCGTTGACATAGGGCCGAGCACAGATACGCAGTATTTT. Translating gives CSVDIGPSTDTQYF. The chain combines TRBV29-1 with TRBJ2-3; D is unclear. This CDR3 has 14 amino acids. The germline V and J ends were trimmed by 3 bases and 0 bases, with 10 bases remaining between them. Germline loops: CDR1 SQVTM, CDR2 ANQGSEA.

The chain uses TRBV18 and TRBJ2-3; D possibly corresponds to TRBD1 (6 bases). This CDR3 region has 16 residues. Trimming took off 3 bases at V and 0 bases at J, with 13 bases between the two ends. Germline CDR1 reads KGHSH; CDR2 reads LQKENI. The CDR3 loop is CASSPYGTSSTDTQYF. The CDR3 DNA follows: TGTGCCAGCTCACCCTACGGGACATCCAGCACAGATACGCAGTATTTT.

In its sample, this clone was seen a few times. The rearrangement uses TRBV7-2 and TRBJ2-5; TRBD1 aligns across 10 bases. The ends lost 5 bases at V and 2 bases at J; junction bases unmatched: 8. Germline V gives CDR1 SGHTA, CDR2 FQGNSA. This CDR3 has 16 amino acids. The CDR3: CASSLGTGAIQETQYF. In DNA form, the CDR3 reads TGTGCCAGCAGCCTTGGGACAGGGGCTATTCAAGAGACCCAGTACTTC. The full variable domain, rest sourced from reference TRBV7-2 and TRBJ2-5, is GAGVSQSPSNKVTEKGKDVELRCDPISGHTALYWYRQSLGQGLEFLIYFQGNSAPDKSGLPSDRFSAERTGGSVSTLTIQRTQQEDSAVYLCASSLGTGAIQETQYFGPGTRLLVL.

The chain joins TRBV30 to TRBJ1-2; D call uncertain. The CDR3 totals 11 residues. Germline assignment: CDR1 GTSNPN and CDR2 SVGIG (reference sequence). Trimming stripped 6 bases from V and 4 bases from J, with 9 bases between. CDR3 protein: CACLRGYGYTF. Written as DNA, the CDR3 is TGTGCCTGCCTTCGGGGCTATGGCTACACCTTC.

This chain links TRBV18 with TRBJ1-2; D remains unclear. This CDR3 comprises 15 residues. Trimming cost V 1 base and J 1 base, with 10 bases left between them. The germline V gene has CDR1 KGHSH and CDR2 LQKENI. The CDR3 spells CASSPQARSNYGYTF. CDR3 sequence (DNA): TGTGCCAGCTCACCACAGGCCCGGAGTAACTATGGCTACACCTTC.

For this clone: The sample has other DNA sequences that encode this CDR3 too. The rearrangement joins TRBV30 to TRBJ1-5; D gene uncertain. CDR1 is GTSNPN, CDR2 SVGIG, per germline (reference sequence). V lost 1 base and J lost 1, with 5 bases in between. The CDR3 consists of 13 residues. The CDR3 nucleotides read TGTGCCTGGAGTGGAGGGAGCAATCAGCCCCAGCATTTT. Residues: CAWSGGSNQPQHF. The complete variable domain, with remaining parts taken from reference TRBV30 and TRBJ1-5, reads SQTIHQWPATLVQPVGSPLSLECTVEGTSNPNLYWYRQAAGRGLQLLFYSVGIGQISSEVPQNLSASRPQDRQFILSSKKLLLSDSGFYLCAWSGGSNQPQHFGDGTRLSIL.

V is TRBV2 and J is TRBJ2-5, with a tentative D call TRBD2 (6 bases). In germline, CDR1 is SNHLY, CDR2 FYNNEI. The CDR3 is 13 residues long. V was trimmed by 7 bases and J by 1 base, leaving 10 bases between them. The CDR3 here is CASNGDSQETQYF. CDR3 bases: TGTGCCAGCAACGGGGACTCCCAAGAGACCCAGTACTTC. The full variable domain, completed using reference TRBV2 and TRBJ2-5, is EPEVTQTPSHQVTQMGQEVILRCVPISNHLYFYWYRQILGQKVEFLVSFYNNEISEKSEIFDDQFSVERPDGSNFTLKIRSTKLEDSAMYFCASNGDSQETQYFGPGTRLLVL.

The chain is built from TRBV5-6 and TRBJ1-2; tentatively, D is TRBD1 (6 bases). Germline V CDR1 and CDR2: SGHDT, YYEEEE. Trimming took off 5 bases at V and 2 bases at J, with 16 bases between the two ends. The CDR3 has 15 amino acids. CDR3 sequence: CASRLGTGTNYGYTF. DNA for the CDR3: TGTGCCAGCAGACTCGGCACAGGGACAAACTATGGCTACACCTTC.

This clone appeared once. V usage is TRBV7-9 and J usage is TRBJ2-1; D not resolved. Trimming left V 5 bases short and J 2 bases short, with 1 base between. The length of the CDR3 is 11 residues. Germline lookup yields CDR1 SEHNR and CDR2 FQNEAQ (reference sequence). DNA for the CDR3: TGTGCCAGCAGCGCCTACAATGAGCAGTTCTTC. Its translation is CASSAYNEQFF.

The chain carries TRBV30 and TRBJ2-3, with 10 positions matching TRBD2. V lost 0 bases to trimming and J lost 1 base; unmatched junction nucleotides: 4. CDR3 length: 16 residues. Germline-derived CDR1 and CDR2 are GTSNPN and SVGIG (reference sequence). The CDR3 region is CAWSVTGTSGTDTQYF. As DNA, the CDR3 is TGTGCCTGGAGTGTCACCGGGACTAGCGGCACAGATACGCAGTATTTT.

The chain's CDR3 is CASSLGSDAYEQYF. The DNA of the CDR3 is TGTGCCAGCAGCTTAGGAAGTGACGCCTACGAGCAGTACTTC. The V and J genes are TRBV7-9 and TRBJ2-7, with D hard to call. V was clipped by 1 base and J by 2 bases, with 9 bases between them. Germline CDR1 is SEHNR and CDR2 is FQNEAQ (reference sequence). The CDR3 length is 14 residues.

The rearrangement uses TRBV6-5 and TRBJ1-1; D ambiguous. The CDR3 is made up of 11 amino acids. The germline V and J ends were trimmed by 6 bases and 8 bases, with 10 bases remaining between them. Germline V CDR1 and CDR2: MNHEY, SVGAGI. Here the CDR3 reads CASRDQTEAFF. For the CDR3, the DNA is TGTGCCAGCAGGGACCAGACGGAAGCTTTCTTT.

The chain employs TRBV15 and TRBJ2-3; D not certain. Germline values: CDR1 LNHNV, CDR2 YYDKDF (reference sequence). This CDR3 is 15 amino acids long. Deletions cut 3 bases from V and 2 bases from J, with 12 bases between. The CDR3 DNA follows: TGTGCCACCAGCAGGGAACCTGGGATCACAGATACGCAGTATTTT. As protein: CATSREPGITDTQYF.

The chain has TRBV7-3 and TRBJ2-3; 10 nucleotides line up with TRBD2. V trimming: 5 bases; J trimming: 2 bases; junction bases outside the gene matches: 7. The CDR3 has 16 amino acids. Germline V lookup: CDR1 SGHTA, CDR2 FQGTGA. The CDR3 nucleotides are TGTGCCAGCAGCCGCGGGAGCGGGGGGGCCACAGATACGCAGTATTTT. Translation gives CASSRGSGGATDTQYF.

This sequence joins TRBV11-2 and TRBJ2-6, with no clear D. The CDR3 extends over 15 amino acids. Trimming pared 3 bases from V and 2 bases from J, leaving 8 bases between. Germline-derived CDR1 and CDR2 are SGHAT and FQNNGV. CDR3 sequence (DNA): TGTGCCAGCAGCTTTAGGGCAGCTGGGGCCAACGTCCTGACTTTC. It translates to CASSFRAAGANVLTF.

The V gene is TRBV29-1, the J gene TRBJ2-1; D is uncertain. V gave up 7 bases and J gave up 10 bases, with 5 bases separating them. CDR3 length: 8 residues. Germline CDR1 SQVTM, CDR2 ANQGSEA. CDR3 amino acids: CSGGEQFF. The DNA for the CDR3 is TGCAGCGGCGGCGAGCAGTTCTTC.

The chain carries TRBV6-1 and TRBJ2-7; no reliable D call. In germline, CDR1 is MNHNS, CDR2 SASEGT. V was cut by 10 bases and J by 0 bases, with 7 bases left in between. The CDR3 covers 11 residues. The DNA of the CDR3 is TGTGCCACGGAATTCTCCTACGAGCAGTACTTC. Amino acid sequence: CATEFSYEQYF.

This clone was observed a handful of times. V is TRBV5-4 and J is TRBJ2-3, with TRBD1 identical over 7 bases. With V trimmed by 5 bases and J by 4 bases, 4 bases remained unmatched. This CDR3 has 13 residues. Germline values: CDR1 SGHNT, CDR2 YYREEE (reference sequence). The CDR3 here is CASRTQGADTQYF. CDR3 nucleotides: TGTGCCAGCAGAACTCAGGGGGCAGATACGCAGTATTTT.

Regarding this clone: Other DNA sequences of this sample code for an identical CDR3. The chain employs TRBV29-1 and TRBJ1-1; perhaps TRBD1 as D (6 bases). CDR3 length equals 13 residues. V was pared by 6 bases and J by 0 bases, with 11 bases between. CDR1 and CDR2 (germline): SQVTM, ANQGSEA. CDR3 nucleotides: TGCAGCGTCCGACAGGTTTTGAACACTGAAGCTTTCTTT. This gives the protein CSVRQVLNTEAFF.

CDR3 coding DNA: TGTGCCAGCAGCGTAGGAACTAGCGGGGACACCGGGGAGCTGTTTTTT. This codes for CASSVGTSGDTGELFF. V is TRBV9 and J is TRBJ2-2; 10 bases are a match to TRBD2. Germline V CDR1 and CDR2: SGDLS, YYNGEE. This CDR3 is built from 16 residues. Losses at the gene ends were 0 bases for V and 3 bases for J; bases not matched to a gene: 2. The full variable domain, in which reference TRBV9 and TRBJ2-2 provide the parts outside the CDR3, is DSGVTQTPKHLITATGQRVTLRCSPRSGDLSVYWYQQSLDQGLQFLIQYYNGEERAKGNILERFSAQQFPDLHSELNLSSLELGDSALYFCASSVGTSGDTGELFFGEGSRLTVL.